This TCR beta chain is from a study of beta chain features in type 1 diabetes. Study-wide context: Patients shared similar age, gender and cell yields with healthy donors.

A word on this clone: Its antigen remains unknown.

Sequenced material consisted of expressed TCRB transcripts (all of the isolated RNA was reverse transcribed). About 3.6 million reads on average were seen across naive, central memory and regulatory T cell samples. The table came from immunoSEQ multiplex PCR; TCRdb's copy has only in-frame clones and leaves some out. The profile shows approximately 150,000 clones, roughly 10% of them singletons. Points from the study as a whole: Across all four CD4+ subsets, people with type 1 diabetes showed modestly shorter TCRB CDR3s. VDJ junctions from type 1 diabetes patients carried fewer insertions and larger deletions.

Germline V gene lookup returns CDR1 LNHDA and CDR2 SQIVND (reference sequence). Trimming took 6 bases from V and 7 from J; bases not matched to a gene: 0. The CDR3 totals 12 residues. Material for sequencing was central memory CD4+ T cells from blood. The clonotype comes from a man aged 25 to 40 with type 1 diabetes. V is TRBV19 and J is TRBJ2-2, with TRBD1 matching 9 bases. DNA for the CDR3: TGTGCCAGTAGGGGACAGGGCGGGGAGCTGTTTTTT. This gives the protein CASRGQGGELFF.